This is a list of T cell receptor beta chains from one sample in a study of blood T cells in healthy people across ages. TCRdb redid the calling of the 5' RACE reads with MiXCR, one entry per CDR3 protein. This table has 1.5 million to 2 million distinct CDR3 sequences, approximately 30% appearing once. Sequencing used blood. The receptor source for this set is a woman aged 25 to 39 in good health. Each CDR3 is given with its conserved first and last residue. The D gene is left open where the match is weak. Where a row states a size, it is once, few, many or the class of an expanded clone; other rows omit it.

size,J,V,D,DNA,CDR3
NA,TRBJ2-3,TRBV12-3/TRBV12-4,NA,TGTGCCAGCAGTAGGGTAGATGCGCAGTATTTT,CASSRVDAQYF
few,TRBJ2-1,TRBV15,TRBD1,TGTGCCACCAGCAGAGCACCCGGGACAGGAATGAATGAGCAGTTCTTC,CATSRAPGTGMNEQFF
NA,TRBJ2-6,TRBV12-3/TRBV12-4,NA,TGTGCCAGCGAGTCCGGGGCAGAGGCCAACGTCCTGACTTTC,CASESGAEANVLTF
few,TRBJ2-1,TRBV4-1,TRBD1,TGCGCCAGCAGCCAAGGGACAGGGAAAAATGAGCAGTTCTTC,CASSQGTGKNEQFF
NA,TRBJ2-2,TRBV4-1,NA,TGCGCCAGCAGCCAACCCGGGGAGCTGTTTTTT,CASSQPGELFF
NA,TRBJ2-3,TRBV3-1,TRBD1,TGTGCCAGCAGCCAAGCCGACAGGGGGCGTAATACGCAGTATTTT,CASSQADRGRNTQYF
many,TRBJ2-5,TRBV20-1,TRBD2,TGCAGTGCTAGTAGGGCTAGCGGCCAGGAGACCCAGTACTTC,CSASRASGQETQYF
many,TRBJ2-4,TRBV14,NA,TGTGCCAGCAGCCAAGGGGGGGTATGGGGCATTCAGTACTTC,CASSQGGVWGIQYF
many,TRBJ1-2,TRBV6-5,NA,TGTGCCAGCACTGCAGGCTATGGCTACACCTTC,CASTAGYGYTF
NA,TRBJ2-1,TRBV20-1,NA,TGCAGGGCTAGAGCGGCGTACAATGAGCAGTTCTTC,CRARAAYNEQFF
few,TRBJ2-1,TRBV7-2,TRBD1,TGTGCCAGCAGCCCCAGGGGGAGGACAGGGCAGAATGAGCAGTTCTTC,CASSPRGRTGQNEQFF
few,TRBJ2-3,TRBV4-1,TRBD2,TGCGCCAGCAGCCGGGAGCGGGGGGCCCGCACAGATACGCAGTATTTT,CASSRERGARTDTQYF
NA,TRBJ2-5,TRBV2,TRBD2,TGTGCCAGCAGTTATCTAGCGGGGCTGGACAATGAGCAGTACTTC,CASSYLAGLDNEQYF
NA,TRBJ2-1,TRBV19,TRBD2,TGTGCCAGTAGTATCCTCCGGACTAGCGGGTACAATGAGCAGTTCTTC,CASSILRTSGYNEQFF
many,TRBJ2-7,TRBV4-3,TRBD2,TGCGCCAGCAGCCAAGCTGGGACTAGTTCCTACGAGCAGTACTTC,CASSQAGTSSYEQYF
NA,TRBJ2-7,TRBV27,TRBD2,TGTGCCAGCAGTTTATTTCGGGGGGGGCGCGGGGACGAGCAGTACTTC,CASSLFRGGRGDEQYF
NA,TRBJ1-2,TRBV4-1,NA,TGCGCCAGCAGCCAAGGGCGTCAGAACTATGGCTACACCTTC,CASSQGRQNYGYTF
few,TRBJ1-1,TRBV7-9,NA,TGTGCCAGCAGCCTCTCGTACGGTGAGGACACTGAAGCTTTCTTT,CASSLSYGEDTEAFF
few,TRBJ2-5,TRBV5-1,NA,TGCGCCAGCAGCTTACAGGGTCAAGCTGGTGGGGAGTACTTC,CASSLQGQAGGEYF
many,TRBJ2-5,TRBV5-1,TRBD2,TGCGCCAGCAGCCCCGGTAGCGGGGAGTGGGAGACCCAGTACTTC,CASSPGSGEWETQYF
few,TRBJ2-7,TRBV6-2/TRBV6-3,NA,TGTGCCAGCTGTCGAGCAGCGGGTTTCTACGAGCAGTACTTC,CASCRAAGFYEQYF